Shown below are 21 T cell receptor beta chains from a single sample sequenced in a study of blood T cell repertoires in COVID-19. Some clones are missing from TCRdb's copy, which holds only in-frame ones; the method was immunoSEQ multiplex PCR. This table has roughly 60,000 clones, around 84% appearing once. Sequenced: peripheral blood. The receptors originated from an older woman with acute or convalescent COVID-19.

This chain uses TRBV29-1 with TRBJ1-5, with 9 bases lining up with TRBD1. Germline loops: CDR1 SQVTM, CDR2 ANQGSEA. This CDR3 is built from 17 residues. With 6 bases clipped from V and 4 bases from J, the junction kept 16 bases outside the gene matches. This CDR3 is CSVERAFGDRGNQPQHF. CDR3 sequence (DNA): TGCAGCGTAGAGAGAGCATTCGGCGACAGGGGGAATCAGCCCCAGCATTTT.

J is TRBJ1-2 and V is TRBV19, with TRBD1 matching over 7 bases. With V trimmed by 5 bases and J by 4 bases, 4 bases remained unmatched. The CDR3 spans 13 residues. Germline V lookup: CDR1 LNHDA, CDR2 SQIVND (reference sequence). The CDR3 loop is CASSSTGFYGYTF. As DNA, the CDR3 is TGTGCCAGTAGTTCGACAGGGTTCTATGGCTACACCTTC.

This clone was detected only once. This sequence joins TRBV19 and TRBJ1-2; D call uncertain. The CDR3 contains 15 residues. Germline loops: CDR1 LNHDA, CDR2 SQIVND (reference sequence). Trimming left V 3 bases short and J 0 bases short, with 11 bases between. The CDR3 nucleotides are TGTGCCAGTAGTATTCGGGGTAGAGCTAACTATGGCTACACCTTC. Residues: CASSIRGRANYGYTF.

The chain uses TRBV29-1 and TRBJ1-1; no firm D call. The length of the CDR3 is 15 residues. The V and J ends lost 1 base and 0 bases respectively, with 12 bases between them. Germline V CDR1 and CDR2: SQVTM, ANQGSEA. Here the CDR3 reads CSVEVRAAMNTEAFF. DNA of the CDR3: TGCAGCGTTGAAGTGCGGGCAGCCATGAACACTGAAGCTTTCTTT.

The rearrangement joins TRBV2 to TRBJ1-5, with D tentatively TRBD1 (5 bases). CDR1 is SNHLY, CDR2 FYNNEI, per germline. CDR3 length equals 14 residues. Trimming stripped 6 bases from V and 7 bases from J, with 16 bases between. CDR3 protein: CASSVGGASQPQHF. The CDR3 DNA is TGTGCCAGCAGCGTGGGTGGGGCATCACAGCCCCAGCATTTT.

This sequence joins TRBV2 and TRBJ1-6, with D perhaps TRBD1 (5 bases). Trimming removed 8 bases at V and 8 bases at J, with 19 bases between. Germline V lookup: CDR1 SNHLY, CDR2 FYNNEI. The CDR3 runs to 15 residues. The CDR3 coding sequence is TGTGCCAGCCTAGGGGCCGTAATTCACCATTCACCCCTCCACTTT. Residues: CASLGAVIHHSPLHF.

The chain uses TRBV5-5 and TRBJ2-1, with 10 bases lining up with TRBD1. There are 15 residues in the CDR3. CDR1 and CDR2 (germline): SGHKS, YYEKEE (reference sequence). V trimming: 4 bases; J trimming: 8 bases; junction bases outside the gene matches: 9. CDR3 DNA: TGTGCCAGCAGCCCAGACAGGGGGCGCGATCATGAGCAGTTCTTC. It yields the protein CASSPDRGRDHEQFF.

This chain joins TRBV5-1 and TRBJ1-5, with D possibly TRBD1 on 6 matching bases. V was clipped by 2 bases and J by 4 bases, with 7 bases between them. This CDR3 region has 13 residues. In germline, CDR1 is SGHRS, CDR2 YFSETQ. CDR3 DNA: TGCGCCAGCAGCTTCGACAGGAATCAGCCCCAGCATTTT. The encoded protein is CASSFDRNQPQHF.

The genes are TRBV5-6 and TRBJ1-5, with 11 bases matching TRBD1. With V trimmed by 2 bases and J by 6 bases, 10 bases remained unmatched. In germline, CDR1 is SGHDT, CDR2 YYEEEE. The CDR3 runs 17 residues. CDR3 residues: CASSFGRGGTGGQPQHF. In nucleotides, the CDR3 is TGTGCCAGCAGCTTTGGAAGAGGGGGGACAGGGGGTCAGCCCCAGCATTTT.

Points on this clone: This same CDR3 is encoded by further DNA sequences in the sample. The V and J genes are TRBV12-3 or TRBV12-4 and TRBJ1-1; D perhaps matches TRBD1 (5 bases). The CDR3 runs 13 residues. Deletions cut 3 bases from V and 4 bases from J, with 9 bases between. CDR3 bases: TGTGCCAGCAGTTTCTCGGGGGGCACTGAAGCTTTCTTT. Protein product: CASSFSGGTEAFF.

The chain joins TRBV3-1 (or the pseudogene TRBV3-2) to TRBJ1-1; D perhaps matches TRBD1 (6 bases). The length of the CDR3 is 14 residues. Germline CDR1 LGHDT, CDR2 YNNKEL (reference sequence). Trimming left V 4 bases short and J 0 bases short, with 9 bases between. The CDR3 nucleotides read TGTGCCAGCAGCCCGGACAGCATGAACACTGAAGCTTTCTTT. Translated: CASSPDSMNTEAFF.

The chain's CDR3 is CASSPTGGGTGANVLTF. The CDR3 nucleotides read TGTGCCAGCAGCCCCACAGGGGGCGGAACTGGGGCCAACGTCCTGACTTTC. The V gene is TRBV9, the J gene TRBJ2-6; 9 positions match TRBD1. The J segment lost 2 bases and the V segment lost 4 bases, leaving 7 bases of the junction unmatched. This CDR3 has 17 amino acids. CDR1 and CDR2 (germline): SGDLS, YYNGEE.

The gene calls are TRBV5-1 and TRBJ1-1, with TRBD1 matching over 10 bases. This CDR3 spans 16 amino acids. Germline V lookup: CDR1 SGHRS, CDR2 YFSETQ. Trimming cost V 5 bases and J 1 base; bases outside gene matches: 8. CDR3 residues: CASRGTGVTKNTEAFF. The CDR3 region has the DNA TGCGCCAGCAGGGGGACAGGGGTAACCAAGAACACTGAAGCTTTCTTT.

The chain links TRBV5-1 to TRBJ2-3, with TRBD2 matching over 11 bases. The CDR3 has 17 residues. CDR1 SGHRS and CDR2 YFSETQ come from the germline V gene. The junction had 7 bases not matched to a gene; V was cut back by 0 bases and J by 4 bases. The CDR3 DNA sequence: TGCGCCAGCAGCTTGGAGTTAGCGGGGGGGCAGGCAGATACGCAGTATTTT. Residues: CASSLELAGGQADTQYF.

The V and J genes are TRBV9 and TRBJ1-1, with 8 bases lining up with TRBD1. The CDR3 has 15 residues. Germline V CDR1 and CDR2: SGDLS, YYNGEE. The V gene end was trimmed by 4 bases and the J gene end by 8 bases; junction bases not matched to a gene: 13. The CDR3 loop reads CASSPTGQAELEAFF. The CDR3 bases are TGTGCCAGCAGCCCAACGGGACAGGCGGAACTGGAAGCTTTCTTT. The full variable domain, with the rest looked up from reference TRBV9 and TRBJ1-1, is DSGVTQTPKHLITATGQRVTLRCSPRSGDLSVYWYQQSLDQGLQFLIQYYNGEERAKGNILERFSAQQFPDLHSELNLSSLELGDSALYFCASSPTGQAELEAFFGQGTRLTVV.

This chain uses TRBV27 with TRBJ1-5, with D hard to call. The CDR3 consists of 13 residues. Trimming left V 0 bases short and J 6 bases short, with 6 bases between. Germline assignment: CDR1 MNHEY and CDR2 SMNVEV (reference sequence). CDR3 bases: TGTGCCAGCAGTTTATCCTGGAGTCAGCCCCAGCATTTT. Translation gives CASSLSWSQPQHF.

The V and J genes are TRBV24-1 and TRBJ1-2; D remains ambiguous. The CDR3 consists of 13 residues. V lost 2 bases and J lost 4, with 7 bases in between. Germline CDR1 and CDR2: KGHDR and SFDVKD. In DNA, the CDR3 is TGTGCCACCAGTGATTCCTCGGGCTATGGCTACACCTTC. Residues: CATSDSSGYGYTF.

The rearrangement uses TRBV7-9 and TRBJ2-3, with TRBD2 matching over 7 bases. Germline V gene sequence: CDR1 SEHNR, CDR2 FQNEAQ (reference sequence). Losses at the gene ends were 4 bases for V and 2 bases for J; bases not matched to a gene: 3. There are 14 residues in the CDR3. This CDR3 is CASSSGGTTDTQYF. CDR3 bases: TGTGCCAGCAGCTCGGGAGGCACCACAGATACGCAGTATTTT.

The CDR3 protein is CASSDRDRGVGGYTF. CDR3 DNA: TGTGCCAGTAGTGACCGGGACAGGGGGGTCGGCGGCTACACCTTC. The chain recombines TRBV19 with TRBJ1-2, with 11 positions matching TRBD1. The CDR3 loop spans 15 amino acids. The germline V gene encodes CDR1 LNHDA and CDR2 SQIVND (reference sequence). Unmatched junction bases numbered 10, after V lost 5 bases and J lost 8 bases.

The chain employs TRBV29-1 and TRBJ2-4; TRBD2 matches 7 bases. Germline trimming cut 3 bases from V and 3 bases from J; bases unmatched to any gene: 14. Germline V gene data show CDR1 as SQVTM and CDR2 as ANQGSEA. The CDR3 is 17 residues long. The CDR3 region has the DNA TGCAGCGTTGAGGGCTGGACGGGGGGTGAGGGCAAAAACATTCAGTACTTC. Translating gives CSVEGWTGGEGKNIQYF.

This clone counts as medium-sized. The chain links TRBV19 to TRBJ2-1; the match to TRBD1 covers 7 bases. The CDR3 is 13 residues long. The germline V gene has CDR1 LNHDA and CDR2 SQIVND (reference sequence). Losses at the gene ends were 10 bases for V and 3 bases for J; bases not matched to a gene: 6. CDR3 bases: TGTGCCACTGGGACAGCCATCTACAATGAGCAGTTCTTC. Translated: CATGTAIYNEQFF.